This TCR beta chain was retrieved from a study of blood T cells in healthy people across ages. Only a few counts were recorded for this clonotype. As yet, its antigen is unknown. Study outcomes and limitations: TCR beta diversity correlated strongly with naive T cell percentage.

Per sample, no less than 5.5 micrograms of total RNA were extracted. Germline loops: CDR1 MNHEY, CDR2 SVGEGT. This CDR3 comprises 14 residues. V was pared by 8 bases and J by 4 bases, with 0 bases of the junction left unmatched. Then a second PCR, running roughly 6 to 11 cycles, was carried out with a sample-barcoded 5' primer and a J-beta primer mix. TCRdb independently ran MiXCR on the 5' RACE reads; one entry per CDR3 protein. The profile shows about a million distinct CDR3 sequences, just over 50% of them singletons. The receptor was isolated from a woman aged 55-75 years in good health. The chain carries TRBV6-2 or TRBV6-3 and TRBJ2-1, with 15 bases identical to TRBD2. The sample consisted of blood. CDR3 sequence: CASGTSGRYNEQFF. DNA for the CDR3: TGTGCCAGCGGGACTAGCGGGAGGTACAATGAGCAGTTCTTC.